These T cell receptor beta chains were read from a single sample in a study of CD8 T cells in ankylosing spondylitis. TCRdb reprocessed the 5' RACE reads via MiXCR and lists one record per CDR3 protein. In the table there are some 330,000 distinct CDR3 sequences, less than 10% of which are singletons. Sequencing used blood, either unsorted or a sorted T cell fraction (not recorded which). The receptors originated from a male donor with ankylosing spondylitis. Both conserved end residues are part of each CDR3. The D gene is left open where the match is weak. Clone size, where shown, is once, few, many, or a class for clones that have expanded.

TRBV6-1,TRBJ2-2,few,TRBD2,TGTGCCAGCAGTGAAGCGTCCCTAGCGGGAGTATTCGGGGAGCTGTTTTTT,CASSEASLAGVFGELFF
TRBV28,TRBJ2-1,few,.,TGTGCCAGCAGTTTTACATACTACTCCTACAATGAGCAGTTCTTC,CASSFTYYSYNEQFF
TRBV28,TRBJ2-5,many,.,TGTGCCAGCAGTTTAACGGAGACCCAGTACTTC,CASSLTETQYF
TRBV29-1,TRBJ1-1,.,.,TGCAGCGTTGACGGGTCAGCCCCCTTCGAGGAAGCTTTCTTT,CSVDGSAPFEEAFF
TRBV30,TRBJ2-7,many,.,TGTGCCTGGAGTTTTGGCAGGAGCTACGAGCAGTACTTC,CAWSFGRSYEQYF
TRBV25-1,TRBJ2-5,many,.,TGTGCCAGCAGTGAATATAGGGGCTTTGGGGGGGAGACCCAGTACTTC,CASSEYRGFGGETQYF
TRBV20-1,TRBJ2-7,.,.,TGCAGTGCTAGGGACTCCAGCTCCTACGAGCAGTACTTC,CSARDSSSYEQYF
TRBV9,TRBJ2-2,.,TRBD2,TGTGCCAGCAGCGCTCGGACTAGCGGGAACACCGGGGAGCTGTTTTTT,CASSARTSGNTGELFF
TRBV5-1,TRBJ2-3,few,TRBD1,TGCGCCAGCAGCCTGGACAGGGCTGTATCAGATACGCAGTATTTT,CASSLDRAVSDTQYF
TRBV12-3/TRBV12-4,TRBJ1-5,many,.,TGTGCCAGCACCAAGAGAGAAACCAGGGATCAGCCCCAGCATTTT,CASTKRETRDQPQHF
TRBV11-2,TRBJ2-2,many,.,TGTGCCAGCAGCTTGGTAGGGCACACCGGGGAGCTGTTTTTT,CASSLVGHTGELFF
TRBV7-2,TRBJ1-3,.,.,TGTGCCAGCAGCCAATCGGACGGCGCCCTAGGAAACACCATATATTTT,CASSQSDGALGNTIYF
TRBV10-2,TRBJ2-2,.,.,TGCGCCAGCAGTGAGTCGACTAGGACTCAATTGAACACCGGGGAGCTGTTTTTT,CASSESTRTQLNTGELFF
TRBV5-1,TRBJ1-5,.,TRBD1,TGCGCCAGCAGCCCGGAGGGGGCCCAGCCCCAGCATTTT,CASSPEGAQPQHF
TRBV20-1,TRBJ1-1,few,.,TGCAGTCCCTCTAGCAGAGGGGGGACTGAAGCTTTCTTT,CSPSSRGGTEAFF
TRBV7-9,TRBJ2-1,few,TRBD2,TGTGCCAGCAGCCGACTGGGACTAGCGGGAGTAAACAGTGAGCAGTTCTTC,CASSRLGLAGVNSEQFF
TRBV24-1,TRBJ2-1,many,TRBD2,TGTGCCACCAGTGAAGCCCCGACTAGCGGGAGGGCTGAGCAGTTCTTC,CATSEAPTSGRAEQFF
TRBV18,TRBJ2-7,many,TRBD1,TGTGCCAGCTCACCGACAGGGTACGAGCAGTACTTC,CASSPTGYEQYF
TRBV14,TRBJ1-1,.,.,TGTGCCAGCAGCCGAGGACAATGGCTCGGGGCTTTCTTT,CASSRGQWLGAFF
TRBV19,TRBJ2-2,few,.,TGTGCCAGTAGTATTCATGATGACACCGGGGAGCTGTTTTTT,CASSIHDDTGELFF
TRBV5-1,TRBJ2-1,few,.,TGCGCCAGCAGCTTGCTGGCAGGGGAAGGGGATGAGCAGTTCTTC,CASSLLAGEGDEQFF
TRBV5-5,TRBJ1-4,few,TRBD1,TGTGCCAGCAGCTTGGAGGGGGCTGCAACTAATGAAAAACTGTTTTTT,CASSLEGAATNEKLFF
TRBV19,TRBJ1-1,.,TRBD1,TGTGCCAGTAGGAACAGGGGACAGAACACTGAAGCTTTCTTT,CASRNRGQNTEAFF
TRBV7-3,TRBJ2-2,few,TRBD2,TGTGCCAGCAGCTTAAAGGGACTAGAGAACACCGGGGAGCTGTTTTTT,CASSLKGLENTGELFF
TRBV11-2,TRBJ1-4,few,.,TGTGCCAGCAGCTCGACCGGACTGGGAAATGAAAAACTGTTTTTT,CASSSTGLGNEKLFF